The T cell receptor beta chain under discussion was sequenced for a study of cytomegalovirus exposure and HLA in healthy donors. Method: immunoSEQ multiplex PCR; TCRdb's copy keeps in-frame clones and lacks some. The sample lists some 230,000 clones; 90% to 95% were seen once. Germline loops: CDR1 MNHEY, CDR2 SMNVEV (reference sequence). CDR3 length equals 14 residues. Between the trimmed V and J ends, which lost 0 bases and 4 bases, there was a span of 10 bases. This rearrangement joins TRBV27 to TRBJ2-7, with TRBD2 as a possible D gene (5 bases). This sequence originates from a woman aged 18-29 years in good health and CMV-seronegative. The specimen was PBMCs. CDR3 residues: CASSLSMRGYEQYF. In DNA, the CDR3 is TGTGCCAGCAGTTTATCGATGCGAGGGTACGAGCAGTACTTC.